The next 32 T cell receptor beta chains were all read from a single sample in a study of OX40 agonist ivuxolimab in advanced cancers. Produced via immunoSEQ multiplex PCR; TCRdb's table is partial and in-frame only. Of about 83,000 clones listed, about 89% were seen once; the top ten hold under 9.5%. Material: CD4+ or CD8+ T cells sorted from blood, obtained in a trial of the OX40 agonist ivuxolimab. The receptors were sampled from an adult with an advanced solid tumor such as melanoma, head and neck, liver or kidney cancer.

The chain joins TRBV19 to TRBJ2-1; weak D call: TRBD2 (5 bases). The ends were cut back, 2 bases at V and 5 bases at J, with 13 bases in the middle. This CDR3 is built from 15 residues. Germline CDR1 reads LNHDA; CDR2 reads SQIVND (reference sequence). The CDR3 sequence is CASSIPWETHNEQFF. CDR3 DNA sequence: TGTGCCAGTAGTATACCGTGGGAGACCCACAATGAGCAGTTCTTC.

The CDR3 DNA is TGTGCCAGCAGGGGGGGCGGAAGGGGACCACCCCTCCACTTT. It yields the protein CASRGGGRGPPLHF. The rearrangement joins TRBV2 to TRBJ1-6, with D tentatively TRBD1 (6 bases). Germline assignment: CDR1 SNHLY and CDR2 FYNNEI. V shed 6 bases and J shed 11 bases, with 17 bases lying between them. The CDR3 has 14 residues. Looking up the rest from reference TRBV2 and TRBJ1-6 gives the full variable domain: EPEVTQTPSHQVTQMGQEVILRCVPISNHLYFYWYRQILGQKVEFLVSFYNNEISEKSEIFDDQFSVERPDGSNFTLKIRSTKLEDSAMYFCASRGGGRGPPLHFGNGTRLTVT.

The V and J genes are TRBV30 and TRBJ1-1; D is unresolved. The V gene lost 3 bases and the J gene lost 1 base, with 3 bases spanning the gap. In germline, CDR1 is GTSNPN, CDR2 SVGIG (reference sequence). The CDR3 extends over 11 amino acids. Written as DNA, the CDR3 is TGTGCCTGGAGGGAGAACACTGAAGCTTTCTTT. Amino acids: CAWRENTEAFF.

The chain recombines TRBV28 with TRBJ1-2; D unclear. Germline values: CDR1 MDHEN, CDR2 SYDVKM. The CDR3 runs 14 residues. The V end was cut by 2 bases, the J end by 5 bases, with 12 bases between. The CDR3 here is CASSLRRPVYGYTF. DNA for the CDR3: TGTGCCAGCAGTTTACGCAGACCGGTTTATGGCTACACCTTC.

This clone was seen a few times. V is TRBV21-1 and J is TRBJ2-7; TRBD1 is the table's D call and was not checked against the DNA. TRBV21-1 is a listed pseudogene. The length of the CDR3 is 14 residues. CDR3 sequence: CASSNEKTGVEQYV. CDR3 nucleotides: TGTGCCAGCAGCAACGAAAAGACAGGAGTGGAGCAGTACGTC.

This clone was seen once. V gene TRBV28 combines with J gene TRBJ2-3; unclear D gene. Germline-derived CDR1 and CDR2 are MDHEN and SYDVKM. The CDR3 loop spans 13 amino acids. The V and J ends lost 4 bases and 7 bases respectively, with 12 bases between them. The CDR3: CASSSPRSYTQYF. CDR3 bases: TGTGCCAGCAGTTCCCCAAGGAGCTATACGCAGTATTTT.

The table lists this clone with a count of one. The J gene is TRBJ2-6, the V gene TRBV9; no firm D call. Between the trimmed V and J ends, which lost 0 bases and 0 bases, there was a span of 16 bases. This CDR3 has 19 residues. Germline V gene lookup returns CDR1 SGDLS and CDR2 YYNGEE. The CDR3 loop is CASSVDPDWVYSGANVLTF. The CDR3, as DNA: TGTGCCAGCAGCGTAGATCCAGACTGGGTTTACTCTGGGGCCAACGTCCTGACTTTC.

This clone came up once. The rearrangement links TRBV6-6 to TRBJ1-1; perhaps TRBD1 as D (5 bases). The CDR3 totals 15 residues. Trimming shortened V by 2 bases and J by 4 bases, and 14 bases separated the two germline ends. Germline V CDR1 and CDR2: MNHNY, SVGAGI (reference sequence). CDR3 sequence: CASSYPKRGGTEAFF. DNA for the CDR3: TGTGCCAGCAGTTACCCAAAAAGGGGAGGCACTGAAGCTTTCTTT.

J is TRBJ2-1 and V is TRBV29-1, with TRBD1 matching 8 bases. Germline V gene lookup returns CDR1 SQVTM and CDR2 ANQGSEA. Losses at the gene ends were 7 bases for V and 6 bases for J; bases not matched to a gene: 8. The CDR3 is 13 residues long. The CDR3 spells CSAGQGSANEQFF. The CDR3 DNA reads TGCAGCGCCGGACAGGGAAGCGCCAATGAGCAGTTCTTC.

CDR3 bases: TGTGCCCTCGGGGGGGAGAATAGCAATCAGCCCCAGCATTTT. This encodes CALGGENSNQPQHF. The gene calls are TRBV30 and TRBJ1-5, with a weak D call TRBD1 (5 bases). The CDR3 length is 14 residues. Germline-derived CDR1 and CDR2 are GTSNPN and SVGIG (reference sequence). Trimming removed 8 bases from V and 0 bases from J, with 14 bases in between.

The V call is TRBV2, the J call TRBJ2-1, with 7 bases lining up with TRBD2. Germline trimming cut 1 base from V and 3 bases from J; bases unmatched to any gene: 6. Per the germline V gene, CDR1 is SNHLY and CDR2 is FYNNEI. The CDR3 consists of 16 residues. CDR3 bases: TGTGCCAGCAGTGAAGGGCTAGCGGATTACTACAATGAGCAGTTCTTC. It is translated as CASSEGLADYYNEQFF.

The rearrangement joins TRBV11-3 to TRBJ1-1; D is perhaps TRBD1 (5 bases). The germline V and J ends were trimmed by 3 bases and 5 bases, with 7 bases remaining between them. CDR3 length: 12 residues. The germline CDR1 and CDR2 sequences are SGHNT and YENEEA. DNA of the CDR3: TGTGCCAGCAGCTTTGGGGGAACTGAAGCTTTCTTT. Protein sequence: CASSFGGTEAFF.

V gene TRBV7-8 combines with J gene TRBJ1-5; D remains ambiguous. CDR1 is SGHVS, CDR2 FQNEAQ, per germline. Trimming left V 2 bases short and J 0 bases short, with 11 bases between. The CDR3 extends over 16 amino acids. The CDR3 here is CASSLLGSHSNQPQHF. The CDR3 DNA reads TGTGCCAGCAGCTTACTAGGATCACATAGCAATCAGCCCCAGCATTTT.

The chain links TRBV6-5 to TRBJ1-2; D not certain. There are 12 residues in the CDR3. Germline V gene data show CDR1 as MNHEY and CDR2 as SVGAGI. V was cut by 2 bases and J by 8 bases, with 9 bases left in between. The CDR3, as DNA: TGTGCCAGCAGTTACCCACTCGGCGGCTACACCTTC. It translates to CASSYPLGGYTF.

A single count supports this clone. The rearrangement uses TRBV5-5 and TRBJ2-7; no reliable D call. Trimming removed 3 bases from V and 3 bases from J, with 4 bases in between. The germline gives CDR1 SGHKS, CDR2 YYEKEE (reference sequence). The CDR3 is 11 residues long. The CDR3 DNA follows: TGTGCCAGCAGCTCAAACTACGAGCAGTACGTC. Protein sequence: CASSSNYEQYV.

The chain carries TRBV6-1 and TRBJ2-1, with D tentatively TRBD1 (6 bases). The CDR3 totals 13 residues. V lost 6 bases, J lost 7 bases, and 13 bases lay in between. Germline-derived CDR1 and CDR2 are MNHNS and SASEGT. The CDR3 sequence: CASRGAEGNEQFF. CDR3 nucleotide sequence: TGTGCCAGCAGGGGGGCCGAAGGGAATGAGCAGTTCTTC.

This chain joins TRBV7-9 and TRBJ1-5; D is unresolved. The germline V gene has CDR1 SEHNR and CDR2 FQNEAQ (reference sequence). CDR3 length: 14 residues. Trimming removed 1 base from V and 7 bases from J, with 11 bases in between. The chain's CDR3 is CASSLGGIRQPQHF. CDR3 DNA sequence: TGTGCCAGCAGCTTAGGAGGGATTCGACAGCCCCAGCATTTT.

This clone was recorded only once. The chain's CDR3 is CASSVGEETQYF. The CDR3 bases are TGTGCCAGCAGCGTAGGGGAAGAGACCCAGTACTTC. This chain connects TRBV9 to TRBJ2-5, with D unresolved. V lost 0 bases, J lost 3 bases, and 3 bases lay in between. The CDR3 sequence is 12 residues long. CDR1 and CDR2 (germline): SGDLS, YYNGEE.

The chain has TRBV6-5 and TRBJ1-3; D may be TRBD1 (5 bases). The V end was cut by 0 bases, the J end by 2 bases, with 11 bases between. CDR1 MNHEY and CDR2 SVGAGI come from the germline V gene. The CDR3 is 16 residues long. Here the CDR3 reads CASSYSEGTPGNTIYF. CDR3 DNA sequence: TGTGCCAGCAGTTACTCAGAAGGGACCCCTGGAAACACCATATATTTT.

The chain joins TRBV10-3 to TRBJ2-1; D remains ambiguous. The germline V and J ends were trimmed by 3 bases and 9 bases, with 3 bases remaining between them. The CDR3 runs to 10 residues. Germline lookup yields CDR1 ENHRY and CDR2 SYGVKD. In DNA form, the CDR3 reads TGTGCCATCAGTGATGGTGAGCAGTTCTTC. Its protein is CAISDGEQFF.

V and J are TRBV19 and TRBJ1-1; tentatively, D is TRBD1 (6 bases). CDR3 length: 14 residues. V was pared by 3 bases and J by 7 bases, with 15 bases between. Germline CDR1 is LNHDA and CDR2 is SQIVND (reference sequence). CDR3 sequence (DNA): TGTGCCAGTAGTATTCAACCGACAGGAGGTGAAGCTTTCTTT. Encoded protein: CASSIQPTGGEAFF.

V gene TRBV28 combines with J gene TRBJ2-3, with unresolved D. CDR3 size: 18 residues. The ends were cut back, 2 bases at V and 0 bases at J, with 18 bases in the middle. Germline V gene data show CDR1 as MDHEN and CDR2 as SYDVKM. This CDR3 is CASSLVVGPRPSTDTQYF. The CDR3 DNA reads TGTGCCAGCAGTTTAGTCGTCGGACCCCGCCCTAGCACAGATACGCAGTATTTT.

The chain combines TRBV7-9 with TRBJ2-1; D remains unclear. The CDR3 contains 17 residues. Trimming shortened V by 3 bases and J by 4 bases, and 19 bases separated the two germline ends. The germline CDR1 and CDR2 sequences are SEHNR and FQNEAQ (reference sequence). In nucleotides, the CDR3 is TGTGCCAGCAGCTTGTGGGCCCTTGTCTCCCATTACAATGAGCAGTTCTTC. Its translation: CASSLWALVSHYNEQFF.

The chain uses TRBV7-8 and TRBJ2-3; D is ambiguous. Germline CDR1 is SGHVS and CDR2 is FQNEAQ. There are 14 residues in the CDR3. The germline V and J ends were trimmed by 1 base and 4 bases, with 9 bases remaining between them. CDR3 bases: TGTGCCAGCAGCTTAGTAACCAGCGCAGATACGCAGTATTTT. This codes for CASSLVTSADTQYF.

The chain carries TRBV20-1 and TRBJ1-2, with no clear D. V was clipped by 0 bases and J by 9 bases, with 8 bases between them. This CDR3 spans 11 amino acids. The germline CDR1 and CDR2 sequences are DFQATT and SNEGSKA (reference sequence). CDR3 DNA sequence: TGCAGTGCTAGAGAAGTTGGAAGCTACACCTTC. This encodes CSAREVGSYTF.

The chain is built from TRBV10-3 and TRBJ2-7; D not resolved. Per the germline V gene, CDR1 is ENHRY and CDR2 is SYGVKD. This CDR3 spans 12 amino acids. The V gene lost 0 bases and the J gene lost 5 bases, with 5 bases spanning the gap. The CDR3 DNA is TGTGCCATCAGTGAGTCGGCCCACGAGCAGTACGTC. As protein: CAISESAHEQYV.

This rearrangement joins TRBV4-3 to TRBJ2-2, with D unclear. Trimming shortened V by 0 bases and J by 5 bases, and 19 bases separated the two germline ends. Germline loops: CDR1 LGHNA, CDR2 YSLEER. The CDR3 runs 18 residues. The CDR3 protein is CASSQDAAAEKPTGELFF. Written as DNA, the CDR3 is TGCGCCAGCAGCCAAGATGCGGCGGCCGAAAAACCGACCGGGGAGCTGTTTTTT.

The CDR3 protein is CSVGQGKDPHYEQYF. The CDR3 nucleotides read TGCAGCGTTGGGCAAGGAAAGGACCCGCACTACGAGCAGTACTTC. This chain uses TRBV29-1 with TRBJ2-7; D not resolved. This CDR3 contains 15 residues. Germline V CDR1 and CDR2: SQVTM, ANQGSEA. The V end was cut by 4 bases, the J end by 3 bases, with 19 bases between.

V usage is TRBV15 and J usage is TRBJ2-4; 7 positions match TRBD1. CDR1 LNHNV and CDR2 YYDKDF come from the germline V gene (reference sequence). V trimming: 6 bases; J trimming: 9 bases; junction bases outside the gene matches: 8. CDR3 size: 13 residues. The CDR3 nucleotides are TGTGCCACCAGGCCGACAGGGAGTATCATTCAGTACTTC. This encodes CATRPTGSIIQYF.

The CDR3 DNA is TGTGCCACCTTGTGGGACAGAGGCATGAACACTGAAGCTTTCTTT. Its protein product is CATLWDRGMNTEAFF. This chain joins TRBV15 and TRBJ1-1; 7 bases line up with TRBD1. V was pared by 8 bases and J by 0 bases, with 9 bases of the junction left unmatched. The CDR3 sequence is 15 residues long. Germline-derived CDR1 and CDR2 are LNHNV and YYDKDF (reference sequence). Full variable domain (outside the CDR3, taken from reference TRBV15 and TRBJ1-1): DAMVIQNPRYQVTQFGKPVTLSCSQTLNHNVMYWYQQKSSQAPKLLFHYYDKDFNNEADTPDNFQSRRPNTSFCFLDIRSPGLGDTAMYLCATLWDRGMNTEAFFGQGTRLTVV.

This clone was observed once. The chain links TRBV7-2 to TRBJ2-1, with 15 nucleotides matching TRBD2. The CDR3 is 17 residues long. Germline V gene lookup returns CDR1 SGHTA and CDR2 FQGNSA. Trimming removed 5 bases from V and 3 bases from J; junction bases left unmatched: 5. As DNA, the CDR3 is TGTGCCAGCAGCCGGACTAGCGGGGGGGCCTTCTACAATGAGCAGTTCTTC. The encoded protein is CASSRTSGGAFYNEQFF.

V is TRBV6-6 and J is TRBJ1-3; a weak D match, TRBD1 (5 bases). Germline V gives CDR1 MNHNY, CDR2 SVGAGI (reference sequence). The CDR3 loop spans 15 amino acids. Trimming pared 3 bases from V and 2 bases from J, leaving 11 bases between. The CDR3 DNA sequence: TGTGCCAGCAGTTATACCCCAGGGACTGGAAACACCATATATTTT. It codes for CASSYTPGTGNTIYF.